This T cell receptor beta chain emerged from a study of blood T cell repertoires in COVID-19. Participant age was 18 to 89 years, and participants resided in fewer than 30 US areas. Germline CDR1 reads SGHDT; CDR2 reads YYEEEE. This CDR3 is 14 amino acids long. V lost 0 bases to trimming and J lost 5 bases, with 9 bases between them. As processed by the authors: Quantification of nucleated cells was approximated via reference gene primer amplification. The protocol was immunoSEQ multiplex PCR, while the TCRdb copy is restricted to in-frame clones and leaves out a portion. V and J calls and clone size follow that table, whereas D and trimming were derived from the DNA. This table has 350,000 or so clones, 88% appearing once.

The clonotype originates from a woman in her twenties or thirties who had been exposed to COVID-19. The chain carries TRBV5-6 and TRBJ1-5; the D gene is possibly TRBD1 (5 bases). Sequenced material: PBMCs or T cells enriched from blood (not recorded which). The CDR3 nucleotides are TGTGCCAGCAGCTTGGTTGCAGGGTATCAGCCCCAGCATTTT. Translation gives CASSLVAGYQPQHF.